Each of the 30 T cell receptor beta chains below was sequenced from the same sample in a study of shared clonotypes between healthy human individuals. TCRdb's table, derived via immunoSEQ multiplex PCR, lists solely in-frame clones and lacks some. The sample records 2.3 million or so clones, more than 80% being singletons. The source material was naive CD4+ T cells from PBMCs. Subset of the sample: CD45RA+ positively selected. The source is a man aged 18 to 29 in good health. Some clones in this sample may be carry-over from other donors' samples.

The V and J genes are TRBV6-5 and TRBJ1-4; 9 nucleotides match TRBD1. From germline, CDR1 is MNHEY and CDR2 SVGAGI. The CDR3 sequence is 15 residues long. V gave up 6 bases and J gave up 8 bases; unmatched junction bases: 10. CDR3 coding DNA: TGTGCCAGCAGATCTCCCCGGGACAGGGCAGAAAAACTGTTTTTT. It codes for CASRSPRDRAEKLFF.

This clone was seen once. The V and J genes are TRBV6-1 and TRBJ2-7; possibly TRBD1 or TRBD2 for D (5 bases each). V shed 4 bases and J shed 7 bases, with 26 bases lying between them. Germline V gives CDR1 MNHNS, CDR2 SASEGT. CDR3 length: 17 amino acids. The CDR3 bases are TGTGCCAGCAGTGGGGGGACCTTCGGGTCAGGCCTACGGGAGCAGTACTTC. Its protein is CASSGGTFGSGLREQYF.

V is TRBV18 and J is TRBJ2-7, with D uncertain. Germline CDR1 and CDR2: KGHSH and LQKENI. The V end was cut by 1 base, the J end by 6 bases, with 13 bases between. CDR3 length equals 14 residues. CDR3 nucleotide sequence: TGTGCCAGCTCACCACGGGTACTGTCCAGCGAGCAGTACTTC. Its translation is CASSPRVLSSEQYF.

The chain links TRBV7-9 to TRBJ2-7, with TRBD2 as a possible D gene (5 bases). CDR1 and CDR2 from the germline V gene are SEHNR and FQNEAQ (reference sequence). The length of the CDR3 is 13 residues. V lost 5 bases to trimming and J lost 0 bases, with 8 bases between them. The CDR3 DNA sequence: TGTGCCAGCAGCCGGGGATACTCCTACGAGCAGTACTTC. It encodes CASSRGYSYEQYF.

The rearrangement links TRBV4-1 to TRBJ1-3; 7 bases line up with TRBD1. J lost 2 bases, V lost 1 base, and 5 bases had no gene match. Germline values: CDR1 MGHRA, CDR2 YSYEKL. The CDR3 sequence is 16 residues long. The DNA of the CDR3 is TGCGCCAGCAGCCAAGCCGACAGGGCACCTGGAAACACCATATATTTT. Translated, it gives CASSQADRAPGNTIYF.

This CDR3 is CASSKTSGVTDTQYF. The DNA for the CDR3 is TGTGCCAGCAGTAAAACTAGCGGGGTCACAGATACGCAGTATTTT. This chain uses TRBV2 with TRBJ2-3, with 10 bases matching TRBD2. Trimming removed 5 bases from V and 2 bases from J; junction bases left unmatched: 4. From germline, CDR1 is SNHLY and CDR2 FYNNEI. This CDR3 region has 15 residues.

The CDR3 nucleotides read TGTGCCAGCTCACCACTGGTCTCAGGGGGCTCCTACGAGCAGTACTTC. Translation: CASSPLVSGGSYEQYF. The J gene is TRBJ2-7, the V gene TRBV18, with 7 bases fitting TRBD1. The CDR3 is 16 residues long. Germline lookup yields CDR1 KGHSH and CDR2 LQKENI. The V segment lost 1 base and the J segment 0 bases; nucleotides outside the gene matches: 6.

To note about this clone: The same CDR3 also results from other DNA sequences found in this sample. The chain carries TRBV25-1 and TRBJ1-5; a possible D gene is TRBD1 (5 bases). The germline gives CDR1 MGHDK, CDR2 SYGVNS. The length of the CDR3 is 15 residues. The ends were cut back, 3 bases at V and 5 bases at J, with 14 bases in the middle. In nucleotides, the CDR3 is TGTGCCAGCAGTGACCCCGGGACGGGTGATCAGCCCCAGCATTTT. It translates to CASSDPGTGDQPQHF.

Points on this clone: The sample carries other DNA sequences with the same CDR3. The chain uses TRBV18 and TRBJ1-1; D gene unclear. The V end was cut by 3 bases, the J end by 1 base, with 6 bases between. CDR3 length: 13 residues. Germline loops: CDR1 KGHSH, CDR2 LQKENI. CDR3: CASSPEQNTEAFF. The DNA of the CDR3 is TGTGCCAGCTCACCCGAGCAGAACACTGAAGCTTTCTTT.

The chain uses TRBV6-5 and TRBJ2-7; D is tentatively TRBD1 or TRBD2 (5 bases each). The CDR3 loop spans 15 amino acids. Per germline, CDR1 MNHEY and CDR2 SVGAGI. V gave up 2 bases and J gave up 0 bases, with 11 bases separating them. The CDR3, as DNA: TGTGCCAGCAGTTACGGGACCGATAGCTCCTACGAGCAGTACTTC. Its protein is CASSYGTDSSYEQYF.

This clone showed up just a few times. This rearrangement joins TRBV9 to TRBJ1-5; 7 bases are shared with TRBD1. There are 16 residues in the CDR3. The J segment lost 0 bases and the V segment lost 0 bases, leaving 3 bases of the junction unmatched. Germline V gene sequence: CDR1 SGDLS, CDR2 YYNGEE. CDR3: CASSVGAGGSNQPQHF. In DNA form, the CDR3 reads TGTGCCAGCAGCGTAGGGGCAGGGGGTAGCAATCAGCCCCAGCATTTT.

The chain links TRBV4-3 to TRBJ1-1; D remains unclear. V lost 0 bases to trimming and J lost 6 bases, with 14 bases between them. Germline V lookup: CDR1 LGHNA, CDR2 YSLEER. The CDR3 loop spans 15 amino acids. The CDR3 bases are TGCGCCAGCAGCCAAGATCTGCCAGCCGGGGCTGAAGCTTTCTTT. This codes for CASSQDLPAGAEAFF.

The chain carries TRBV6-1 and TRBJ2-6; unclear D gene. Germline CDR1 is MNHNS and CDR2 is SASEGT. This CDR3 has 17 residues. V gave up 4 bases and J gave up 0 bases, with 13 bases separating them. The CDR3 DNA sequence: TGTGCCAGCAGTGTCCAACCCTCGAGCTCTGGGGCCAACGTCCTGACTTTC. Amino acids: CASSVQPSSSGANVLTF.

The sample holds one count of this clone. The J gene is TRBJ2-7, the V gene TRBV18; D call uncertain. Germline V lookup: CDR1 KGHSH, CDR2 LQKENI. CDR3 length equals 14 residues. Trimming took off 3 bases at V and 0 bases at J, with 9 bases between the two ends. CDR3 in DNA: TGTGCCAGCTCACCGGGCTCCGTCTCCTACGAGCAGTACTTC. Its protein product is CASSPGSVSYEQYF. Looking up the rest from reference TRBV18 and TRBJ2-7 gives the full variable domain: NAGVMQNPRHLVRRRGQEARLRCSPMKGHSHVYWYRQLPEEGLKFMVYLQKENIIDESGMPKERFSAEFPKEGPSILRIQQVVRGDSAAYFCASSPGSVSYEQYFGPGTRLTVT.

This sequence joins TRBV5-5 and TRBJ2-5; TRBD1 might be the D (6 bases). Trimming left V 4 bases short and J 7 bases short, with 23 bases between. CDR3 length: 16 residues. CDR1 is SGHKS and CDR2 is YYEKEE in the germline V gene (reference sequence). The CDR3 protein is CASSVTGTPLGGTQYF. The CDR3 coding sequence is TGTGCCAGCAGCGTAACCGGGACGCCTTTAGGGGGGACCCAGTACTTC.

The rearrangement links TRBV28 to TRBJ2-1, with 9 bases fitting TRBD2. Germline trimming cut 1 base from V and 9 bases from J; bases unmatched to any gene: 4. Germline CDR1 and CDR2: MDHEN and SYDVKM. The CDR3 has 14 amino acids. CDR3 loop: CASSLFSREGEQFF. The CDR3 nucleotides read TGTGCCAGCAGTTTATTTTCGCGGGAGGGTGAGCAGTTCTTC. Supplemented by reference TRBV28 and TRBJ2-1, the full variable domain reads DVKVTQSSRYLVKRTGEKVFLECVQDMDHENMFWYRQDPGLGLRLIYFSYDVKMKEKGDIPEGYSVSREKKERFSLILESASTNQTSMYLCASSLFSREGEQFFGPGTRLTVL.

The gene calls are TRBV10-3 and TRBJ1-5; D unclear. The germline V gene has CDR1 ENHRY and CDR2 SYGVKD. CDR3 size: 16 residues. Between the trimmed V and J ends, which lost 0 bases and 5 bases, there was a span of 14 bases. CDR3 DNA sequence: TGTGCCATCAGTGAGTCGGAGAGAGGGCTCCATCAGCCCCAGCATTTT. Its translation is CAISESERGLHQPQHF.

Only one count was recorded for this clone. The rearrangement joins TRBV7-9 to TRBJ2-7, with 9 bases matching TRBD1. The CDR3 spans 16 residues. Trimming removed 4 bases from V and 1 base from J; junction bases left unmatched: 8. CDR1 SEHNR and CDR2 FQNEAQ come from the germline V gene (reference sequence). The CDR3 nucleotides read TGTGCCAGCAGCTACCCAACAGGGGGCGAATCCTACGAGCAGTACTTC. Residues: CASSYPTGGESYEQYF.

V gene TRBV19 combines with J gene TRBJ2-5, with D hard to call. Between the trimmed V and J ends, which lost 3 bases and 0 bases, there was a span of 8 bases. CDR1 and CDR2 from the germline V gene are LNHDA and SQIVND (reference sequence). The CDR3 loop spans 14 amino acids. The CDR3 sequence is CASSMVVHQETQYF. In nucleotides, the CDR3 is TGTGCCAGTAGTATGGTGGTCCACCAAGAGACCCAGTACTTC.

For this clone: This CDR3 is also generated by other DNA sequences in the sample. The V call is TRBV7-3, the J call TRBJ2-1; 9 nucleotides agree with TRBD2. Germline V gene sequence: CDR1 SGHTA, CDR2 FQGTGA. The CDR3 is 16 amino acids. Trimming cost V 1 base and J 1 base; bases outside gene matches: 2. The CDR3 nucleotides are TGTGCCAGCAGCTTAAATAGCGGGGGATCCTACAATGAGCAGTTCTTC. This encodes CASSLNSGGSYNEQFF. The whole variable domain, remainder taken from reference TRBV7-3 and TRBJ2-1, is GAGVSQTPSNKVTEKGKYVELRCDPISGHTALYWYRQSLGQGPEFLIYFQGTGAADDSGLPNDRFFAVRPEGSVSTLKIQRTERGDSAVYLCASSLNSGGSYNEQFFGPGTRLTVL.

V and J are TRBV2 and TRBJ2-7; D tentatively fits TRBD1 or TRBD2 (5 bases each). The CDR3 runs to 15 residues. V lost 6 bases to trimming and J lost 6 bases, with 21 bases between them. Germline V CDR1 and CDR2: SNHLY, FYNNEI. CDR3 sequence: CASRTPSTRQGEQYF. The DNA of the CDR3 is TGTGCCAGCAGGACACCTTCCACTAGGCAGGGCGAGCAGTACTTC.

The V gene is TRBV6-6, the J gene TRBJ1-1; 10 nucleotides agree with TRBD1. V lost 7 bases and J lost 4; bases outside the gene matches: 3. In germline, CDR1 is MNHNY, CDR2 SVGAGI (reference sequence). This CDR3 has 13 residues. In DNA, the CDR3 is TGTGCCAGCACGGGACAGGGGACCACTGAAGCTTTCTTT. Protein: CASTGQGTTEAFF.

V and J are TRBV5-1 and TRBJ1-2; no definite D call. Germline V gene lookup returns CDR1 SGHRS and CDR2 YFSETQ. The CDR3 has 14 residues. The V gene lost 0 bases and the J gene lost 0 bases, with 6 bases spanning the gap. The CDR3 region has the DNA TGCGCCAGCAGCTTGGGGATTACTAACTATGGCTACACCTTC. The encoded protein is CASSLGITNYGYTF.

The CDR3 bases are TGTGCCAGCAGTGATACGCCCCGGGGAGTGAACACTGAAGCTTTCTTT. Translated: CASSDTPRGVNTEAFF. This chain connects TRBV6-1 to TRBJ1-1; no reliable D call. In germline, CDR1 is MNHNS, CDR2 SASEGT. CDR3 length equals 16 residues. Trimming pared 3 bases from V and 0 bases from J, leaving 14 bases between.

V and J are TRBV2 and TRBJ1-2, with D possibly matching TRBD1 (5 bases). V lost 8 bases and J 3 bases, leaving 7 bases between the germline ends. There are 11 residues in the CDR3. Germline lookup yields CDR1 SNHLY and CDR2 FYNNEI. CDR3 DNA sequence: TGTGCCAGCGGGGCGGACTATGGCTACACCTTC. Amino acid sequence: CASGADYGYTF.

This chain joins TRBV2 and TRBJ2-7; the D gene is possibly TRBD2 (5 bases). CDR3 length equals 15 residues. Germline lookup yields CDR1 SNHLY and CDR2 FYNNEI. The V and J ends lost 7 bases and 3 bases respectively, with 19 bases between them. The CDR3, as DNA: TGTGCCAGCACCGGGAACCCGTCCTTCCTCTACGAGCAGTACTTC. Protein: CASTGNPSFLYEQYF.

This chain connects TRBV5-1 to TRBJ1-1; the D is unclear. From germline, CDR1 is SGHRS and CDR2 YFSETQ. With 1 base removed from V and 0 bases from J, the gap between germline ends came to 13 bases. The CDR3 sequence is 16 residues long. The CDR3 nucleotides read TGCGCCAGCAGCTTGAGGAGCTCCAGGATGAACACTGAAGCTTTCTTT. Its protein product is CASSLRSSRMNTEAFF.

The rearrangement joins TRBV15 to TRBJ2-5, with D possibly being TRBD1 (6 bases). The CDR3 covers 16 residues. Germline V gives CDR1 LNHNV, CDR2 YYDKDF (reference sequence). V dropped 3 bases and J dropped 2 bases, with 16 bases sitting between them. As DNA, the CDR3 is TGTGCCACCAGCAGGGGGTTGACAGGACCACAAGAGACCCAGTACTTC. Protein: CATSRGLTGPQETQYF.

The chain uses TRBV6-5 and TRBJ2-2; TRBD2 agrees at 7 bases. V lost 7 bases, J lost 8 bases, and 10 bases stayed unmatched. The germline gives CDR1 MNHEY, CDR2 SVGAGI. CDR3 length: 14 residues. CDR3 protein: CASTQSRGVGELFF. As DNA, the CDR3 is TGTGCCAGCACCCAAAGTCGGGGGGTTGGGGAGCTGTTTTTT.

The rearrangement joins TRBV30 to TRBJ2-7; the D is unclear. From germline, CDR1 is GTSNPN and CDR2 SVGIG (reference sequence). The CDR3 length is 12 residues. V was cut by 2 bases and J by 5 bases, with 10 bases left in between. CDR3 sequence: CAWSPGIDEQYF. In nucleotides, the CDR3 is TGTGCCTGGAGTCCTGGGATCGACGAGCAGTACTTC.